Each of the 27 T cell receptor beta chains below was sequenced from the same sample in a study of cytomegalovirus exposure and HLA in healthy donors. Produced via immunoSEQ multiplex PCR; TCRdb's table is partial and in-frame only. The sample consists of around 170,000 clones, around nine tenths of them appearing once. The sample taken for sequencing was PBMCs. The receptors stem from a young man in good health and CMV-seronegative.

The chain is built from TRBV7-9 and TRBJ2-2, with TRBD1 identical over 7 bases. This CDR3 region has 17 residues. CDR1 SEHNR and CDR2 FQNEAQ come from the germline V gene (reference sequence). V lost 5 bases to trimming and J lost 1 base; unmatched junction nucleotides: 10. CDR3 residues: CASSRSRQGRNTGELFF. CDR3 sequence (DNA): TGTGCCAGCAGCCGATCCCGACAGGGTAGGAACACCGGGGAGCTGTTTTTT.

The rearrangement joins TRBV28 to TRBJ2-2; TRBD2 might be the D (6 bases). From germline, CDR1 is MDHEN and CDR2 SYDVKM. CDR3 length equals 13 residues. Trimming removed 7 bases at V and 5 bases at J, with 11 bases between. DNA for the CDR3: TGTGCCAGCAAGCAGGGAGGAACCGGGGAGCTGTTTTTT. It codes for CASKQGGTGELFF.

This chain joins TRBV5-1 and TRBJ2-1, with 10 nucleotides matching TRBD2. The length of the CDR3 is 16 residues. Trimming cost V 6 bases and J 7 bases; bases outside gene matches: 13. The germline CDR1 and CDR2 sequences are SGHRS and YFSETQ. CDR3 amino acids: CASKVLSSGGRNEQFF. The CDR3 region has the DNA TGCGCCAGCAAAGTTCTTTCTAGCGGGGGCCGAAATGAGCAGTTCTTC.

V usage is TRBV4-2 and J usage is TRBJ1-2, with 8 positions matching TRBD1. J was trimmed by 5 bases and V by 4 bases; bases with no gene match: 3. The CDR3 runs 13 residues. CDR1 LGHNA and CDR2 YNFKEQ come from the germline V gene. The CDR3 sequence: CASSPGQDYGYTF. The CDR3 nucleotides are TGTGCCAGCAGCCCGGGACAGGATTATGGCTACACCTTC.

This clone was detected once. The J gene is TRBJ1-5, the V gene TRBV7-9, with TRBD1 matching 9 bases. The CDR3 is 15 residues long. From germline, CDR1 is SEHNR and CDR2 FQNEAQ (reference sequence). Trimming removed 5 bases from V and 1 base from J; junction bases left unmatched: 3. CDR3 amino acids: CASSPQGASNQPQHF. For the CDR3, the DNA is TGTGCCAGCAGCCCACAGGGGGCGAGCAATCAGCCCCAGCATTTT.

The J gene is TRBJ2-5, the V gene TRBV5-1; 13 bases map to TRBD2. CDR1 is SGHRS and CDR2 is YFSETQ in the germline V gene. This CDR3 contains 18 residues. V lost 1 base, J lost 5 bases, and 11 bases stayed unmatched. CDR3 residues: CASSLPPRTSGGWETQYF. In nucleotides, the CDR3 is TGCGCCAGCAGCTTGCCCCCCCGGACTAGCGGGGGTTGGGAGACCCAGTACTTC.

The chain carries TRBV5-4 and TRBJ1-3; no firm D call. The CDR3 is made up of 15 amino acids. With 2 bases removed from V and 0 bases from J, the gap between germline ends came to 9 bases. From germline, CDR1 is SGHNT and CDR2 YYREEE (reference sequence). The CDR3 nucleotides read TGTGCCAGCAGCTTACCGGGAAGCTCTGGAAACACCATATATTTT. As protein: CASSLPGSSGNTIYF.

The CDR3 DNA follows: TGTGCCAGCAGCACAACAACAGGGGGCTCCTACGAGCAGTACTTC. Protein: CASSTTTGGSYEQYF. The chain couples TRBV11-2 to TRBJ2-7, with TRBD1 matching over 8 bases. The CDR3 spans 15 residues. Germline loops: CDR1 SGHAT, CDR2 FQNNGV. Germline trimming cut 5 bases from V and 0 bases from J; bases unmatched to any gene: 6.

This chain joins TRBV23-1 and TRBJ1-2, with a weak D call TRBD1 (6 bases). TRBV23-1 is sorted into the ORF group, with uncertain function. Trimming shortened V by 3 bases and J by 12 bases, and 23 bases separated the two germline ends. CDR3 length equals 15 residues. CDR3 sequence (DNA): TGCGCCAGCAGTCACACAAGACAGGATGAGGTAAGTAACACCTTC. As protein: CASSHTRQDEVSNTF.

The chain couples TRBV5-1 to TRBJ1-5, with D possibly being TRBD1 (6 bases). The ends were cut back, 3 bases at V and 5 bases at J, with 12 bases in the middle. This CDR3 is 14 amino acids long. Germline-derived CDR1 and CDR2 are SGHRS and YFSETQ. The CDR3 reads CASSWGPGDQPQHF. CDR3 DNA: TGCGCCAGCAGCTGGGGGCCAGGGGATCAGCCCCAGCATTTT. Combining the CDR3 with reference TRBV5-1 and TRBJ1-5 gives the whole variable domain KAGVTQTPRYLIKTRGQQVTLSCSPISGHRSVSWYQQTPGQGLQFLFEYFSETQRNKGNFPGRFSGRQFSNSRSEMNVSTLELGDSALYLCASSWGPGDQPQHFGDGTRLSIL.

V and J are TRBV19 and TRBJ2-7, with D tentatively TRBD2 (6 bases). Trimming removed 3 bases from V and 3 bases from J, with 12 bases in between. In germline, CDR1 is LNHDA, CDR2 SQIVND (reference sequence). The CDR3 is 14 amino acids. This chain's CDR3 is CASSIVGSFYEQYF. CDR3 nucleotides: TGTGCCAGTAGTATCGTCGGGAGCTTCTACGAGCAGTACTTC.

The rearrangement joins TRBV5-6 to TRBJ1-5; the D gene is possibly TRBD1 (5 bases). The CDR3 extends over 14 amino acids. Looked up from germline, CDR1 is SGHDT and CDR2 is YYEEEE. Trimming pared 4 bases from V and 1 base from J, leaving 9 bases between. The CDR3 here is CASSRAGSNQPQHF. In DNA, the CDR3 is TGTGCCAGCAGCCGGGCAGGGAGCAATCAGCCCCAGCATTTT.

The chain carries TRBV19 and TRBJ1-1; 9 nucleotides agree with TRBD1. V was clipped by 4 bases and J by 5 bases; unmatched bases: 11. The germline gives CDR1 LNHDA, CDR2 SQIVND (reference sequence). This CDR3 has 16 amino acids. The CDR3 bases are TGTGCCAGTAGTACCTCCCAAAGGACAGGGGTAACTGAAGCTTTCTTT. Translated: CASSTSQRTGVTEAFF.

The rearrangement links TRBV5-5 to TRBJ1-2; weak D call: TRBD1 (6 bases). The V end lost 4 bases, the J end lost 3 bases, and 13 bases lay between the germline ends. This CDR3 spans 14 amino acids. Germline V gene lookup returns CDR1 SGHKS and CDR2 YYEKEE (reference sequence). In nucleotides, the CDR3 is TGTGCCAGCAGCCCCCTCTGGACAGACTATGGCTACACCTTC. Its protein product is CASSPLWTDYGYTF. Supplemented by reference TRBV5-5 and TRBJ1-2, the full variable domain reads DAGVTQSPTHLIKTRGQQVTLRCSPISGHKSVSWYQQVLGQGPQFIFQYYEKEERGRGNFPDRFSARQFPNYSSELNVNALLLGDSALYLCASSPLWTDYGYTFGSGTRLTVV.

The V and J genes are TRBV7-9 and TRBJ2-3, with 8 bases fitting TRBD2. Germline trimming cut 4 bases from V and 10 bases from J; bases unmatched to any gene: 16. Per the germline V gene, CDR1 is SEHNR and CDR2 is FQNEAQ (reference sequence). The CDR3 totals 16 residues. The CDR3, as DNA: TGTGCCAGCAGCTCCGCTCGAGCGGGGGCATGGGGTGCGCAGTATTTT. The encoded protein is CASSSARAGAWGAQYF.

The J gene is TRBJ2-5, the V gene TRBV15, with D hard to call. The CDR3 has 13 residues. Between the trimmed V and J ends, which lost 3 bases and 2 bases, there was a span of 7 bases. Germline loops: CDR1 LNHNV, CDR2 YYDKDF (reference sequence). The CDR3: CATSRAPQETQYF. The DNA of the CDR3 is TGTGCCACCAGCAGGGCACCACAAGAGACCCAGTACTTC.

The chain carries TRBV7-9 and TRBJ2-1; D remains ambiguous. The V and J ends lost 0 bases and 4 bases respectively, with 10 bases between them. Germline V gives CDR1 SEHNR, CDR2 FQNEAQ (reference sequence). This CDR3 has 15 amino acids. CDR3: CASSLALRLYNEQFF. The CDR3 bases are TGTGCCAGCAGCTTAGCGCTCCGCCTATACAATGAGCAGTTCTTC.

The J gene is TRBJ2-7, the V gene TRBV19, with TRBD1 identical over 10 bases. Germline loops: CDR1 LNHDA, CDR2 SQIVND (reference sequence). The CDR3 length is 15 residues. The ends lost 5 bases at V and 4 bases at J; junction bases unmatched: 8. The CDR3 sequence: CASSLRRDRGYEQYF. DNA for the CDR3: TGTGCCAGTAGTCTCCGGAGGGACAGGGGATACGAGCAGTACTTC.

The J gene is TRBJ1-4, the V gene TRBV7-2; no reliable D call. Germline CDR1 SGHTA, CDR2 FQGNSA. The CDR3 spans 15 residues. Deletions cut 0 bases from V and 7 bases from J, with 12 bases between. This CDR3 is CASSLAEGPGEKLFF. The CDR3 DNA follows: TGTGCCAGCAGCTTAGCAGAGGGCCCCGGTGAAAAACTGTTTTTT.

The chain carries TRBV5-5 and TRBJ1-5, with 10 bases that match TRBD1. V lost 0 bases to trimming and J lost 5 bases; unmatched junction nucleotides: 8. The V gene's germline CDR1 is SGHKS and CDR2 YYEKEE (reference sequence). This CDR3 is 17 amino acids long. CDR3 nucleotide sequence: TGTGCCAGCAGCTTGGACGTATTGGGACAGGGGCATCAGCCCCAGCATTTT. It codes for CASSLDVLGQGHQPQHF.

The chain joins TRBV6-1 to TRBJ1-3; D gene unclear. Germline CDR1 MNHNS, CDR2 SASEGT. The length of the CDR3 is 16 residues. Trimming shortened V by 2 bases and J by 0 bases, and 11 bases separated the two germline ends. For the CDR3, the DNA is TGTGCCAGCAGTGAATTCCCAGGCCGCTCTGGAAACACCATATATTTT. Translating gives CASSEFPGRSGNTIYF.

This clone showed up just a few times. The chain has TRBV19 and TRBJ2-7, with 8 bases aligning to TRBD1. The germline V gene encodes CDR1 LNHDA and CDR2 SQIVND (reference sequence). The trim removed 5 bases at V and 2 bases at J, leaving 8 bases unmatched. The CDR3 sequence is 15 residues long. The CDR3 nucleotides read TGTGCCAGTAGTGCCGGACAGGGAAGGGCCTACGAGCAGTACTTC. This codes for CASSAGQGRAYEQYF.

This clone came up a few times. The J gene is TRBJ2-7, the V gene TRBV4-2; 8 nucleotides agree with TRBD2. This CDR3 has 16 residues. In germline, CDR1 is LGHNA, CDR2 YNFKEQ. Trimming cost V 0 bases and J 3 bases; bases outside gene matches: 7. The CDR3 region is CASSQDASGSLYEQYF. As DNA, the CDR3 is TGTGCCAGCAGCCAAGACGCGAGCGGGAGTCTCTACGAGCAGTACTTC.

The chain couples TRBV7-8 to TRBJ2-7; tentative D call: TRBD2 (6 bases). This CDR3 is 12 amino acids long. Germline CDR1 is SGHVS and CDR2 is FQNEAQ. Between the trimmed V and J ends, which lost 5 bases and 4 bases, there was a span of 9 bases. The CDR3 nucleotides read TGTGCCAGCAGCGTTAGCGGATACGAGCAGTACGTC. Translated, it gives CASSVSGYEQYV.

The J gene is TRBJ2-7, the V gene TRBV6-1; 7 nucleotides agree with TRBD1. V was pared by 5 bases and J by 0 bases, with 7 bases of the junction left unmatched. The V gene's germline CDR1 is MNHNS and CDR2 SASEGT. The CDR3 contains 15 residues. The CDR3: CASSLQGQGSYEQYV. As DNA, the CDR3 is TGTGCCAGCAGTTTACAGGGGCAGGGCTCCTACGAGCAGTACGTC.

The gene calls are TRBV6-6 and TRBJ2-2, with 7 bases identical to TRBD1. CDR1 is MNHNY, CDR2 SVGAGI, per germline (reference sequence). J lost 4 bases, V lost 5 bases, and 7 bases had no gene match. The CDR3 loop spans 15 amino acids. The CDR3 here is CASSIRQGSTGELFF. The CDR3 nucleotides are TGTGCCAGCAGTATTCGACAGGGTAGCACCGGGGAGCTGTTTTTT.

The V and J genes are TRBV7-8 and TRBJ1-2, with D possibly being TRBD1 (5 bases). Germline CDR1 and CDR2: SGHVS and FQNEAQ. Trimming pared 1 base from V and 0 bases from J, leaving 15 bases between. The CDR3 spans 17 residues. This chain's CDR3 is CASSLGEGILANYGYTF. CDR3 coding DNA: TGTGCCAGCAGCTTAGGGGAGGGGATACTAGCTAACTATGGCTACACCTTC.